The clone carrying this T cell receptor (beta chain) was seen only a few times. The source material, RNA transcripts, was used to amplify TCR beta CDR3 regions. First-round RT-PCR of the TCR CDR3 relied on the HTBI primer set. TCRdb ran MiXCR on the multiplex PCR reads and lists one entry per CDR3 protein. Of under 350,000 distinct CDR3 sequences in the sample, over 20% were seen once. The entry originates in a study of T cells in Graves' hyperthyroidism and ophthalmopathy. The material sequenced was blood. The source is a woman between 45 and 60 years old with Graves' hyperthyroidism.

The CDR3 DNA sequence: TGTGCCAGTAAACAGGGTCCATATAGCAATCAGCCCCAGCATTTT. The encoded protein is CASKQGPYSNQPQHF. The chain joins TRBV19 to TRBJ1-5; a possible D gene is TRBD1 (6 bases). V was pared by 7 bases and J by 0 bases, with 13 bases between. The CDR3 contains 15 residues. Per germline, CDR1 LNHDA and CDR2 SQIVND (reference sequence).